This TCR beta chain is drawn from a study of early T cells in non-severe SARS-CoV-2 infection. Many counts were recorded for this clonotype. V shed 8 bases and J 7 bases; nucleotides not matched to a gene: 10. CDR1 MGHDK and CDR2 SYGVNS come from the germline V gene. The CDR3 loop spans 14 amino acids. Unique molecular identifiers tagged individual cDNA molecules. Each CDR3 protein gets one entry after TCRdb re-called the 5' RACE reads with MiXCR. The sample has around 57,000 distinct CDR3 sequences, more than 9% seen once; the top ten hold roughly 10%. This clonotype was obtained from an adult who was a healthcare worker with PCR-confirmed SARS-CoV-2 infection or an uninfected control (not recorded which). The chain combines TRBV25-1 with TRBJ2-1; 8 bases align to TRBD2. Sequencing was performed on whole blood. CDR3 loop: CASSIAGPSNEQFF. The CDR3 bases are TGTGCCAGCTCAATAGCGGGACCGAGTAATGAGCAGTTCTTC.